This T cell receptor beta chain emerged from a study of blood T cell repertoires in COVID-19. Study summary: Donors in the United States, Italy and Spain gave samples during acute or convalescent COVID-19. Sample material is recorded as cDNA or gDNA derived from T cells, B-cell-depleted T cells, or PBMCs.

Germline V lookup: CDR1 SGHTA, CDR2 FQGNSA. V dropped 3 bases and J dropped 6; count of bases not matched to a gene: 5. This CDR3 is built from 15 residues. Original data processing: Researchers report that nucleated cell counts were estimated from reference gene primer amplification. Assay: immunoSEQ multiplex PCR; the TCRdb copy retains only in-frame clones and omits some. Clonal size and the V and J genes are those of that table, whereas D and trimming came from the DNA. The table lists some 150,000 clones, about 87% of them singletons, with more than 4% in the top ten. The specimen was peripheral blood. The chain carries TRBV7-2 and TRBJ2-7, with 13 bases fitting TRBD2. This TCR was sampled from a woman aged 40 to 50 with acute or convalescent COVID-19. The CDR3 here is CASSFGLAGVSEQYF. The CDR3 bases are TGTGCCAGCAGCTTCGGACTAGCGGGAGTGAGCGAGCAGTACTTC.